The entry that follows covers one TCR beta chain sequence. Original processing notes: Estimation of nucleated cell counts relied on the amplification of reference gene primers. The method was immunoSEQ multiplex PCR; TCRdb's version includes in-frame clones alone and lacks a portion of them. The V and J calls and the clone size are those of that table, but D and trimming were determined from the DNA. The profile shows a few hundred thousand clones, around 87% of them singletons. This entry belongs to a study of blood T cell repertoires in COVID-19. Looking at the study overall: Samples of COVID-19 (acute and convalescent) were obtained from the United States, Italy and Spain.

Residents of under 25 US areas, aged about 18 to 100 years, made up the participants. Allocation to cohorts depended on clinical history reported by the participants. Sequencing input: PBMCs or T cells enriched from blood (not recorded which). The sequence was obtained from a man under 40 who had recovered from COVID-19.

CDR3 residues: CASHRGQTNYGYTF. DNA for the CDR3: TGTGCCTCCCACAGGGGGCAAACTAACTATGGCTACACCTTC. The chain links TRBV19 to TRBJ1-2; the match to TRBD1 covers 9 bases. Germline CDR1 is LNHDA and CDR2 is SQIVND (reference sequence). The CDR3 totals 14 residues. J lost 0 bases, V lost 11 bases, and 7 bases had no gene match. Supplemented by reference TRBV19 and TRBJ1-2, the full variable domain reads DGGITQSPKYLFRKEGQNVTLSCEQNLNHDAMYWYRQDPGQGLRLIYYSQIVNDFQKGDIAEGYSVSREKKESFPLTVTSAQKNPTAFYLCASHRGQTNYGYTFGSGTRLTVV.